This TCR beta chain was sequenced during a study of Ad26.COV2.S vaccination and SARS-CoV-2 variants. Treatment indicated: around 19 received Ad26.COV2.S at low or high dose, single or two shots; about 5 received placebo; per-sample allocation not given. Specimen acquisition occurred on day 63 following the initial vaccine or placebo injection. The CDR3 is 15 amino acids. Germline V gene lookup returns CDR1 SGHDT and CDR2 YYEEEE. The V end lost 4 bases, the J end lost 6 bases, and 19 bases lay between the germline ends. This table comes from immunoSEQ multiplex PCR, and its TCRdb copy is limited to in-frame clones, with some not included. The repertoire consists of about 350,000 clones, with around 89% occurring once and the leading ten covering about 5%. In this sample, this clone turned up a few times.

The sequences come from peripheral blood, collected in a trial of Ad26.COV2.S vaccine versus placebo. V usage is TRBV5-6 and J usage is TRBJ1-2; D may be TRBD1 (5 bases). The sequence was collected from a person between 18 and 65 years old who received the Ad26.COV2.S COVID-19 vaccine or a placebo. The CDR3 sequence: CASSPRGRVRNGYTF. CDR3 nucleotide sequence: TGTGCCAGCAGCCCCCGTGGCAGGGTAAGAAATGGCTACACCTTC.